This entry concerns a single TCR beta chain. Its target is unknown. CDR1 SGHRS and CDR2 YFSETQ come from the germline V gene. The V and J ends lost 0 bases and 0 bases, in that order; junction bases with no gene match: 3. This CDR3 comprises 17 residues. The data were taken from a study of T cell repertoires in cytomegalovirus infection. TCRdb fed the reads into MiXCR, producing one record per CDR3 protein. In the table there are around 340,000 distinct CDR3 sequences, almost 30% of which are singletons. The chain combines TRBV5-1 with TRBJ1-4; 9 bases agree with TRBD1. This TCR came from a human donor in good health (CMV status not recorded). Some clones in this sample may be carry-over from other donors' samples. The sample in question was cultured PBMCs, obtained from culture after CMV antigen stimulation. CDR3 region: CASSLGQGVTTNEKLFF. The CDR3 nucleotides are TGCGCCAGCAGCTTGGGACAGGGGGTCACAACTAATGAAAAACTGTTTTTT.